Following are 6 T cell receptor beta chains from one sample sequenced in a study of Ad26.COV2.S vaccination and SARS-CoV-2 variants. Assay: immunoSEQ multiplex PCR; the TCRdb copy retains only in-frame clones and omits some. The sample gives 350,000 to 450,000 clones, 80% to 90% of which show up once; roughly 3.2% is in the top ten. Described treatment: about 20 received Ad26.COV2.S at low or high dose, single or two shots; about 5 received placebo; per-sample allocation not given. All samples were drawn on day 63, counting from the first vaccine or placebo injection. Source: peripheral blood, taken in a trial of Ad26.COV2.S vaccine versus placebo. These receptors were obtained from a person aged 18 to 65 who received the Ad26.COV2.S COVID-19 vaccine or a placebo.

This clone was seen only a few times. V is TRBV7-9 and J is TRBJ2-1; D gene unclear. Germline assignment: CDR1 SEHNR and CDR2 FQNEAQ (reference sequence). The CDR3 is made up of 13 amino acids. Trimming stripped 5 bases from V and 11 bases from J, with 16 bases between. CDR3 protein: CASSPTPQRKQFF. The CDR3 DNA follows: TGTGCCAGCAGCCCAACTCCACAGCGTAAGCAGTTCTTC.

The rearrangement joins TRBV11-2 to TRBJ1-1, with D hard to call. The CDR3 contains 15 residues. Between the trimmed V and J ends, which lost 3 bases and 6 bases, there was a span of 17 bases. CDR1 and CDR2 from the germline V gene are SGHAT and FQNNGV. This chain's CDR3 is CASSFSTGPSSEAFF. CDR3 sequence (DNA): TGTGCCAGCAGCTTTAGCACCGGGCCCAGCTCTGAAGCTTTCTTT.

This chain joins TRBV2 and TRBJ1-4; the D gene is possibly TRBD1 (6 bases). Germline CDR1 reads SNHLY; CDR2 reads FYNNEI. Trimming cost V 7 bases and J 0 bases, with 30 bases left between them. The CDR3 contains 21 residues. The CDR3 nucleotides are TGTGCCAGCACCCTGGAACAGGGCACAAGCTTTCCCCATCCAACTAATGAAAAACTGTTTTTT. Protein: CASTLEQGTSFPHPTNEKLFF.

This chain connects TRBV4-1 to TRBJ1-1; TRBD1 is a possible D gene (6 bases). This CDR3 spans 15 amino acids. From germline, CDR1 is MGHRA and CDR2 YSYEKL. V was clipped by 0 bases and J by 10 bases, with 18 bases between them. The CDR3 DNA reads TGCGCCAGCAGCCAAGATGTCGGGACACAACGGGGAGCTTTCTTT. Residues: CASSQDVGTQRGAFF.

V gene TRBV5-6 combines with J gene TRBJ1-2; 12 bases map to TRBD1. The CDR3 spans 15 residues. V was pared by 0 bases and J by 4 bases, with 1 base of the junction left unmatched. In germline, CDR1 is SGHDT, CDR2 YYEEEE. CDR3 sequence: CASSLGDRGPYGYTF. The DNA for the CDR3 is TGTGCCAGCAGCTTGGGGGACAGGGGGCCCTATGGCTACACCTTC.

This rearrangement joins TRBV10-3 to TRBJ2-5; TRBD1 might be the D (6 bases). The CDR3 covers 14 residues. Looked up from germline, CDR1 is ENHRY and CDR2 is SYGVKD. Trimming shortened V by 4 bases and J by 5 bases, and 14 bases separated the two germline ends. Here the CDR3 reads CAISVGQGSETQYF. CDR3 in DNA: TGTGCCATCAGTGTAGGGCAGGGGTCTGAGACCCAGTACTTC.